One and the same sample provided the 14 T cell receptor beta chains below, sequenced in a study of cytomegalovirus exposure and HLA in healthy donors. Vbeta (60) and Jbeta (13) primers were used in the PCR. TCRdb's table, derived via immunoSEQ multiplex PCR, lists solely in-frame clones and lacks some. This sample's table has 70,000 or so clones. The source material was PBMCs. The receptors derive from a female donor in good health and CMV-seropositive.

This chain links TRBV30 with TRBJ2-5; D unclear. V lost 0 bases and J lost 4, with 9 bases in between. CDR3 length equals 13 residues. Germline V lookup: CDR1 GTSNPN, CDR2 SVGIG (reference sequence). CDR3 nucleotides: TGTGCCTGGAGTGTCAACACAAGAGAGACCCAGTACTTC. Its translation is CAWSVNTRETQYF.

The CDR3 sequence is CAWSPAGKPGNTIYF. The CDR3 DNA reads TGTGCCTGGAGCCCGGCCGGGAAGCCTGGAAACACCATATATTTT. The J gene is TRBJ1-3, the V gene TRBV30, with unresolved D. The V gene's germline CDR1 is GTSNPN and CDR2 SVGIG (reference sequence). Trimming shortened V by 3 bases and J by 2 bases, and 14 bases separated the two germline ends. The CDR3 contains 15 residues.

The V and J genes are TRBV12-2 and TRBJ2-5; TRBD1 is the table's D call, not checked against the DNA. TRBV12-2 is tagged as a pseudogene. There are 16 residues in the CDR3. The DNA for the CDR3 is TGTGCAAGTCGCTTAAAGGACAGGGGGCTCCAAGAGACCCAGTACTTC. Translation gives CASRLKDRGLQETQYF.

This chain connects TRBV7-2 to TRBJ2-7; TRBD1 matches at 8 bases. The CDR3 runs to 14 residues. J lost 7 bases, V lost 6 bases, and 11 bases had no gene match. In germline, CDR1 is SGHTA, CDR2 FQGNSA. CDR3 DNA sequence: TGTGCCAGCAGTCAGGGGGCAGGGGAACGGGAGCAGTACTTC. Its translation is CASSQGAGEREQYF.

V and J are TRBV6-6 and TRBJ2-7; 7 bases map to TRBD1. The CDR3 spans 16 residues. Germline V CDR1 and CDR2: MNHNY, SVGAGI (reference sequence). Germline trimming cut 6 bases from V and 0 bases from J; bases unmatched to any gene: 11. DNA of the CDR3: TGTGCCAGCAGGCTCACCGGGACAGTGAGCTCCTACGAGCAGTACTTC. This sequence encodes CASRLTGTVSSYEQYF.

V and J are TRBV13 and TRBJ1-1; D is unresolved. The germline CDR1 and CDR2 sequences are PRHDT and FYEKMQ (reference sequence). Trimming shortened V by 4 bases and J by 7 bases, and 13 bases separated the two germline ends. CDR3 length: 13 residues. CDR3 protein: CASSYEGEGEAFF. CDR3 DNA sequence: TGTGCCAGCAGCTACGAGGGAGAAGGTGAAGCTTTCTTT.

V is TRBV15 and J is TRBJ2-7, with TRBD1 as a possible D gene (6 bases). Germline V gene sequence: CDR1 LNHNV, CDR2 YYDKDF (reference sequence). The CDR3 is 13 residues long. Trimming took 8 bases from V and 0 from J, leaving 11 bases between them. Here the CDR3 reads CATLDSFSYEQYF. In DNA form, the CDR3 reads TGTGCCACCCTGGACAGCTTCTCCTACGAGCAGTACTTC.

This sequence joins TRBV29-1 and TRBJ1-1; D remains unclear. The CDR3 is 13 amino acids. The V end was cut by 6 bases, the J end by 0 bases, with 11 bases between. Germline CDR1 SQVTM, CDR2 ANQGSEA. The CDR3 DNA reads as TGCAGCGTCGATACGAGGCTGAACACTGAAGCTTTCTTT. Encoded protein: CSVDTRLNTEAFF.

The chain combines TRBV11-1 with TRBJ2-7; possible D gene TRBD2, 5 bases. The germline V gene has CDR1 SGHAT and CDR2 FQDESV (reference sequence). This CDR3 comprises 16 residues. V was pared by 5 bases and J by 6 bases, with 23 bases between. The CDR3 DNA sequence: TGTGCCAGCAGCATGACTAAGTCAAATGTAGGATCCGAGCAGTACTTC. This encodes CASSMTKSNVGSEQYF.

The chain is built from TRBV4-3 and TRBJ1-2; a possible D gene is TRBD1 (5 bases). CDR3 size: 15 residues. V was cut by 4 bases and J by 5 bases, with 17 bases left in between. CDR1 LGHNA and CDR2 YSLEER come from the germline V gene. CDR3 amino acids: CASSRQSRDFYGYTF. CDR3 DNA sequence: TGCGCCAGCAGCCGACAATCCAGGGATTTTTATGGCTACACCTTC.

The chain has TRBV6-1 and TRBJ1-6, with 7 bases aligning to TRBD1. Germline loops: CDR1 MNHNS, CDR2 SASEGT. Trimming cost V 6 bases and J 9 bases; bases outside gene matches: 11. The CDR3 loop spans 15 amino acids. This CDR3 reads CASRVRQGESSPLHF. The CDR3 DNA reads as TGTGCCAGCAGGGTACGACAGGGAGAGAGTTCACCCCTCCACTTT.

This chain links TRBV29-1 with TRBJ2-7, with 7 bases that match TRBD1. J gave up 5 bases and V 3 bases, and 13 bases lay outside the gene matches. The germline V gene has CDR1 SQVTM and CDR2 ANQGSEA. This CDR3 comprises 15 residues. CDR3 sequence (DNA): TGCAGCGTTGAGGTAAGGGACAGTCCTATCCACGAGCAGTACTTC. It codes for CSVEVRDSPIHEQYF.

The CDR3 bases are TGTGCCTCCTCGACAGGGGCAGGCACAGATACGCAGTATTTT. Translated: CASSTGAGTDTQYF. The chain employs TRBV19 and TRBJ2-3; 8 nucleotides line up with TRBD1. With V trimmed by 11 bases and J by 1 base, 8 bases remained unmatched. The CDR3 covers 14 residues. Germline V gives CDR1 LNHDA, CDR2 SQIVND (reference sequence).

J is TRBJ2-1 and V is TRBV7-9, with 9 bases fitting TRBD2. The CDR3 sequence is 15 residues long. From germline, CDR1 is SEHNR and CDR2 FQNEAQ (reference sequence). Trimming cost V 5 bases and J 0 bases; bases outside gene matches: 2. CDR3 sequence: CASSRSGSSYNEQFF. The DNA of the CDR3 is TGTGCCAGCAGCCGTAGCGGGAGCTCCTACAATGAGCAGTTCTTC.